This T cell receptor beta chain was retrieved from a study of blood T cell repertoires in COVID-19. About the research overall: Some COVID-19 samples were acute and others convalescent; all came from the United States, Italy and Spain. PBMCs, B-cell-depleted T cells, or T cells provided the cDNA or gDNA that made up the material.

Per the original data handling: Counts of nucleated cells, estimated from reference gene primer amplification, were obtained. Clones were sequenced by immunoSEQ multiplex PCR, and TCRdb holds only the in-frame ones, with some missing. V, J and clone size derive from that table, while D and trimming were established from the DNA sequence. Among over 150,000 clones, around 84% were seen once, and the ten largest hold around 1.7%. This clone was recorded once. The CDR3 is 15 residues long. Germline CDR1 and CDR2: SGDLS and YYNGEE. With 0 bases clipped from V and 5 bases from J, the junction kept 7 bases outside the gene matches.

The receptor was derived from an elderly man with acute or convalescent COVID-19. Sequenced: peripheral blood. The gene calls are TRBV9 and TRBJ2-5; TRBD2 agrees at 7 bases. The CDR3 bases are TGTGCCAGCAGCGTAGGGGGGGGGTCCCAGGAGACCCAGTACTTC. This translates into CASSVGGGSQETQYF.